The T cell receptor beta chain under discussion was sequenced for a study of blood T cell repertoires in COVID-19. Study background: Sites in the United States, Italy and Spain provided acute and convalescent COVID-19 samples. T cells, B-cell-depleted T cells, or PBMCs provided the cDNA or gDNA that served as material.

CDR1 is SGHTA and CDR2 is FQGNSA in the germline V gene. The CDR3 length is 11 residues. About this clone itself: Compared with germline, one end of the junction differs, possibly owing to a read error.

Authors' methods: From reference gene primer amplification, estimates of nucleated cell counts were derived. Assay: immunoSEQ multiplex PCR; the TCRdb copy retains only in-frame clones and omits some. The DNA gave D and trimming, while V, J and clone size come from that table. Among several thousand clones listed, around nine tenths were seen once. The receptor comes from a woman aged 45-60 years with active or convalescent COVID-19. This chain uses TRBV7-2 with TRBJ2-7; 8 nucleotides agree with TRBD2. The sequenced sample was peripheral blood. The CDR3 here is CASSFGTSVDF. CDR3 nucleotide sequence: TGTGCCAGCAGCTTCGGGACTAGTGTTGACTTC.